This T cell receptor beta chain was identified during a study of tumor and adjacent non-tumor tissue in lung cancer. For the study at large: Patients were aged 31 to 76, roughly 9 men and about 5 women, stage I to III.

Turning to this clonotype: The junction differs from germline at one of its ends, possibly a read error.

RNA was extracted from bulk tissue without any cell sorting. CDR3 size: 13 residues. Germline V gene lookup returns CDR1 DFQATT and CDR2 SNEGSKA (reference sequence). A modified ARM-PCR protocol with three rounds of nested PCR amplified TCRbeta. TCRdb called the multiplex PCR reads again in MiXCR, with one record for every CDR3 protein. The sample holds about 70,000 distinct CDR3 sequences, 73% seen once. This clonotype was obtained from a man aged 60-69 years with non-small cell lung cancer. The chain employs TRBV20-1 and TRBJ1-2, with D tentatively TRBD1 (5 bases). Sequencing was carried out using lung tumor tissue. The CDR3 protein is CSARIGANYGYAF. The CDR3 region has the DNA TGCAGTGCCAGAATAGGGGCTAACTATGGCTACGCCTTC.